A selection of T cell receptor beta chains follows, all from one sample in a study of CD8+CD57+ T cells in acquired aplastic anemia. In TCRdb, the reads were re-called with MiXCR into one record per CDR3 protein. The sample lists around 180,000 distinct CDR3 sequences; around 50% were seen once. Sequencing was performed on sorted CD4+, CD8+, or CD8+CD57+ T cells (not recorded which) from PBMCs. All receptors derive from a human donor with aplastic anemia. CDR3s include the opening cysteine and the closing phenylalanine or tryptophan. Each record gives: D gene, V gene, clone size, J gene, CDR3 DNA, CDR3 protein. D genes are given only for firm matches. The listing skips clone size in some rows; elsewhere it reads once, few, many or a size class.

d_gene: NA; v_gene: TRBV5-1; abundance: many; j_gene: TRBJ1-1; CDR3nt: TGCGCCAGCAGCTTGCAGGGTTCGACTGAAGCTTTCTTT; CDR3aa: CASSLQGSTEAFF
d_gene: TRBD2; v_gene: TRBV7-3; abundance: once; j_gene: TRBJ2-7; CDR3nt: TGTGCCAGCAGCTTCGGGGGGGTGGACGAGCAGTACTTC; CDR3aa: CASSFGGVDEQYF
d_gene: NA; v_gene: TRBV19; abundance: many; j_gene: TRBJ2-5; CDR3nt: TGTGCCAGTAGTATGGGACTCAGAGAGACCCAGTACTTC; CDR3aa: CASSMGLRETQYF
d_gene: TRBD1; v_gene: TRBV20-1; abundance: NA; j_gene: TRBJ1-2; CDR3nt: TGCAGTGCTAGAGATTTGGGGACAGGGGTCACCTATGGCTACACCTTC; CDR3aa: CSARDLGTGVTYGYTF
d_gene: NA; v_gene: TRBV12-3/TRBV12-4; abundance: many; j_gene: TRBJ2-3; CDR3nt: TGTGCCAGCAGACAGGGGACTTCCTCAGATACGCAGTATTTT; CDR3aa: CASRQGTSSDTQYF
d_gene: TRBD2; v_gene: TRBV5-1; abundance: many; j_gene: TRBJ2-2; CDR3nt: TGCGCCAGCAGTCGCGGGGGAGCGAACGGGGAGCTGTTTTTT; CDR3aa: CASSRGGANGELFF
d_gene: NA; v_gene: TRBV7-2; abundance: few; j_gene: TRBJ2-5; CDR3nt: TGTGCCAGCAGCCGGACTTACCAAGAGACCCAGTACTTC; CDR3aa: CASSRTYQETQYF
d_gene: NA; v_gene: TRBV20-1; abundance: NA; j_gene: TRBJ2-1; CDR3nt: TGCAGTGCGAGGGTCGATTCTGGGACCAATCAGTTCTTC; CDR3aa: CSARVDSGTNQFF
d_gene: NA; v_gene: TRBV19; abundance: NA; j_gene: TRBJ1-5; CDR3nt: TGTGCCGGTAGTATGCTAGGTCAGCCCCAGCATTTT; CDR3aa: CAGSMLGQPQHF
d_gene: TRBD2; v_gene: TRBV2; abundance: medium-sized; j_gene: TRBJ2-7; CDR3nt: TGTGCCAGCAGTGAAGCGCGGGAGGGCGAGCAGTACTTC; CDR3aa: CASSEAREGEQYF
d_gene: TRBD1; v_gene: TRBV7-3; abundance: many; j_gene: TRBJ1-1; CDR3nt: TGTGCCAGCAGCTCTCGACCCACCGGGACAGCCAGGAACACTGAAGCTTTCTTT; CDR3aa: CASSSRPTGTARNTEAFF
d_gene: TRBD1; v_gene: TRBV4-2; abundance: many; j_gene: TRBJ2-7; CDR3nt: TGTGCCAGCAGCCAGCCGGGACAGGGGCCCGAGCAGTACTTC; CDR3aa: CASSQPGQGPEQYF
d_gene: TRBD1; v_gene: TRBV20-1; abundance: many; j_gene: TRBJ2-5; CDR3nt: TGCAGTGCCGGTCGACAGGGCCGACAAGAGACCCAGTACTTC; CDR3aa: CSAGRQGRQETQYF
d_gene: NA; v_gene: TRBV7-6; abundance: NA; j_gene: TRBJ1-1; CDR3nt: TGTGCCAGCTCCCTCGGGACGGAGAACACTGAAGCTTTCTTT; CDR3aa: CASSLGTENTEAFF
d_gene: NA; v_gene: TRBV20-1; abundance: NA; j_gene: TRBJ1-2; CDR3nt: TGCAGTGCTAGTACGCGGGCGGATGGCTACACTTTC; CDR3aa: CSASTRADGYTF
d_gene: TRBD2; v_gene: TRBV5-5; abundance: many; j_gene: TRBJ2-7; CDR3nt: TGTGCCAGCAGCTTGGTAGCGGGGGAATCCTACGAGCAGTACTTC; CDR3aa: CASSLVAGESYEQYF
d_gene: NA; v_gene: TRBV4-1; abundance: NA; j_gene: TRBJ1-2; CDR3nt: TGCGCCAGCAGCCCAGACGCGGGATCTGGTGGCTACACCTTC; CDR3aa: CASSPDAGSGGYTF
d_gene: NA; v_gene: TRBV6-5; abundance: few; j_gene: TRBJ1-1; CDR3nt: TGTGCCAGCAGTTTCGGAAACCTCTTGAACACTGAAGCTTTCTTT; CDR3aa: CASSFGNLLNTEAFF
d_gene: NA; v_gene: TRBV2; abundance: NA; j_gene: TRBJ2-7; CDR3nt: TGTGCCAGCAACACGGTGGTCACTGCAGCCTACGAGCAGTGCTTC; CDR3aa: CASNTVVTAAYEQCF
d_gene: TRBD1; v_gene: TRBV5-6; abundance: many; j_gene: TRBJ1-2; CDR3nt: TGTGCCAGCTCCCCAGGGGGGGACGGTGGCTACACCTTC; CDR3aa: CASSPGGDGGYTF
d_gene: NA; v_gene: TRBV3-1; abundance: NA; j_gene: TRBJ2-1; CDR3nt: TGTGCCAGCAGCCGGGACGCGGGCTCCTACAATGAGCAGTTCTTC; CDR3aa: CASSRDAGSYNEQFF
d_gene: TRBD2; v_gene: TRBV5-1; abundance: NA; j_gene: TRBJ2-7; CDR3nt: TGCGCCAGCAGCACCGGACTAGCGGGGGGAGGCGAGCAGTACTTC; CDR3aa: CASSTGLAGGGEQYF
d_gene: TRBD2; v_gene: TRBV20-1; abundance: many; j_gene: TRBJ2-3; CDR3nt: TGCAGTGCGAGAGTGGCTAGCGGGGGTACAGATACGCAGTATTTT; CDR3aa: CSARVASGGTDTQYF
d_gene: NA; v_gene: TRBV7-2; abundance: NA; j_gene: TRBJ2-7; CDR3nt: TGTGCCAGCAGCTTAGCGAAAACAAGCTCCTACGAGCAGTACTTC; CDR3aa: CASSLAKTSSYEQYF
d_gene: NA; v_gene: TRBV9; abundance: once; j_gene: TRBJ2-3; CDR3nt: TGTGCCAGCAACCTAGACGACACAGATACGCAGTATTTT; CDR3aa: CASNLDDTDTQYF
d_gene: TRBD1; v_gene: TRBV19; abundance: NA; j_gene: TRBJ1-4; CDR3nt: TGTGCCAGTAGTACACAGGGGGCGGCTAATGAAAAACTGTTTTTT; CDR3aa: CASSTQGAANEKLFF
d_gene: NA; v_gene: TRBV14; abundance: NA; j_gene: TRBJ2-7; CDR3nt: TGTGCCAGCTCACCAAAAGAGGGGTCCGTATACGAGCAGTACTTC; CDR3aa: CASSPKEGSVYEQYF
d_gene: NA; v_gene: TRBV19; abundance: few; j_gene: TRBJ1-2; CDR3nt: TGTGCCAGTAGCCTCGGACGGTATGGCTACACCTTC; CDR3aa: CASSLGRYGYTF
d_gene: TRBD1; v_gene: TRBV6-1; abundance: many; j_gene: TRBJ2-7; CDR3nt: TGTGCCAGCAGGCTTACAGGGGGGGAGCAGTACTTC; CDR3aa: CASRLTGGEQYF
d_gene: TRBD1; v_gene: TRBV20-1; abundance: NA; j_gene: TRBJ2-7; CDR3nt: TGCAGTGCTAGGGACAGGGCCATCTTGGGGGAGCAGTACTTC; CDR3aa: CSARDRAILGEQYF
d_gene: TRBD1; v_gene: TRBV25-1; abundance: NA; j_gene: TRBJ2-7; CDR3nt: TGTGCCAGCAGTGGACAGGGGGTTGGCCTAGCGGACTACGAGCAGTACTTC; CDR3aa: CASSGQGVGLADYEQYF
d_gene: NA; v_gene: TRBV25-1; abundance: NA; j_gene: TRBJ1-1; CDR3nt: TGTGCCAGCAGTAGTACGGCCCGGAGGAACACTGAAGCTTTCTTT; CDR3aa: CASSSTARRNTEAFF
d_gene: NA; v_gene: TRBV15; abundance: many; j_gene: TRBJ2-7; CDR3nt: TGTGCCACCAGCAGAGAAGCCACGGTAGGAGGCGAGCAGTACTTC; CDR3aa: CATSREATVGGEQYF
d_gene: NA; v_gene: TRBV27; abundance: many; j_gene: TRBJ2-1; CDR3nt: TGTGCCAGCAGTTTAGTGGTAGGCAATGAGCAGTTCTTC; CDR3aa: CASSLVVGNEQFF
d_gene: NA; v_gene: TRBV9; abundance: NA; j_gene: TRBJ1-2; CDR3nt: TGTGCCAGCAGCGTAGACGGGGGCGTCCTATATGGCTACACCTTC; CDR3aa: CASSVDGGVLYGYTF
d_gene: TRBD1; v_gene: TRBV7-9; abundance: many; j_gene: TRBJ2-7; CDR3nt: TGTGCCAGCAGTCTAGGGACAGGGGGGTCCTACGAGCAGTACTTC; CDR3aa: CASSLGTGGSYEQYF
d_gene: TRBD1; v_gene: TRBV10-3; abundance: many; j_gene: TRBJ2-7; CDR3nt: TGTGCCAGCGCCGAGGGGGCGATCTCCTACGAGCAGTACTTC; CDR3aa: CASAEGAISYEQYF
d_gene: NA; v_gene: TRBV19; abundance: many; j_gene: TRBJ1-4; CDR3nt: TGTGCCAGTAGTATGAAGATCGGGGGGGCTGGTGAAAAACTGTTTTTT; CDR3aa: CASSMKIGGAGEKLFF
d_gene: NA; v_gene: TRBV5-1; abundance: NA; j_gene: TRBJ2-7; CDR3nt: TGCGCCAGCACCCCTCGGGGGAGCTCCTACGAGCAGTACTTC; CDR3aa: CASTPRGSSYEQYF
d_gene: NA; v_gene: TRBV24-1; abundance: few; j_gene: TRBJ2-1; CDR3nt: TGTGCCACCAGTGATGGACGCCGGGCCTCAAATGAGCAGTTCTTC; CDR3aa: CATSDGRRASNEQFF
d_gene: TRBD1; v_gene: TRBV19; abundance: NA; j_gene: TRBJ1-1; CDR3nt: TGTGCCAGCAACACGAGGGGGCAAGGTGAAGCTTTCTTT; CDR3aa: CASNTRGQGEAFF
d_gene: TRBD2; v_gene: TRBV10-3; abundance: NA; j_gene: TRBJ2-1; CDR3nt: TGTGCCATCAGTAGCGGGGGGGCAGGGAATGAGCAGTTCTTC; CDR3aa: CAISSGGAGNEQFF
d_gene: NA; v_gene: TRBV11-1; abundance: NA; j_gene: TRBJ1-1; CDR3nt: TGTGCCAGCAGCCCCTCACAGGGGAACACTGAAGCTTTCTTT; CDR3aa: CASSPSQGNTEAFF
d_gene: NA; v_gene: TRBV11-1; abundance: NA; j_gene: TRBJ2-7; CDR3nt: TGTGCCAGCAGCTTAGGTTATGGACAGCACTCCTACGAGCAGTACTTC; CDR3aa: CASSLGYGQHSYEQYF
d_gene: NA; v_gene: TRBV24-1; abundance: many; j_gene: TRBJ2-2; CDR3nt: TGTGCCACCAGTGACCCGATGAACAGTCCCGGGGAGCTGTTTTTT; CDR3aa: CATSDPMNSPGELFF
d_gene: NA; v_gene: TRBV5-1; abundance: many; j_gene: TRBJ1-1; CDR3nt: TGCGCCAGCAGCTTGGACTACACTGAAGCTTTCTTT; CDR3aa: CASSLDYTEAFF
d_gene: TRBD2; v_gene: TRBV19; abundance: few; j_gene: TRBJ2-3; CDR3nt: TGTGCCAGTAGTATCCGACTAGCGGACACAGATACGCAGTATTTT; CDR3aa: CASSIRLADTDTQYF
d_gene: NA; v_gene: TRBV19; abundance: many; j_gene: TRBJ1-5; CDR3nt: TGTGCCAGTAGTGCACACAGGGCCCTCGAGCCCCAGCATTTT; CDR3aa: CASSAHRALEPQHF
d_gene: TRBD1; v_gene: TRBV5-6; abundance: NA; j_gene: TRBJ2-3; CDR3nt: TGTGCCAGCAGCCGAACCGGACAGGGTTCAGATACGCAGTATTTT; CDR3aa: CASSRTGQGSDTQYF
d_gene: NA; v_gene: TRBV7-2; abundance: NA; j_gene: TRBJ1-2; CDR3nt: TGTGCCAGCAGCCCCCAATCAGCCGGGACAAACGGCTACACCTTC; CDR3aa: CASSPQSAGTNGYTF
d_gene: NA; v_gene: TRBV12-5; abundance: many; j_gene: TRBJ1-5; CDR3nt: TGTGCTAGTGGTCGTTACGCCGGGACGGAGAATCAGCCCCAGCATTTT; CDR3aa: CASGRYAGTENQPQHF
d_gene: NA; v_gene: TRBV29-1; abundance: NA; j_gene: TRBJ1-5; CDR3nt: TGCAGCGTTGATGGAGGCCATTTTGAGGGCAATCAGCCCCAGCATTTT; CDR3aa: CSVDGGHFEGNQPQHF
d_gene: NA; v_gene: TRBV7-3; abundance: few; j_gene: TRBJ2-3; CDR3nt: TGTGCCAGCAGCCACGGGGCCACAGATACGCAGTATTTT; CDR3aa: CASSHGATDTQYF
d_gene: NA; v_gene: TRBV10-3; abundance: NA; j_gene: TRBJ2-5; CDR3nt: TGTGCCATCAGGGACAGCTATCGGGAGACCCAGTACTTC; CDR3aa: CAIRDSYRETQYF
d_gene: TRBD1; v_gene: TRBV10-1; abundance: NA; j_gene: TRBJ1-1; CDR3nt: TGCGCCAGCAGCCAAGATGACAGGGAAGCCTCCTTT; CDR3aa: CASSQDDREASF
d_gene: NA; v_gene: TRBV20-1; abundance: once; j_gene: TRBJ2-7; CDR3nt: TGCAGTGCTCCCTCACAGACAGGGAGGAGCGACGAGCAGTACTTC; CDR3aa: CSAPSQTGRSDEQYF
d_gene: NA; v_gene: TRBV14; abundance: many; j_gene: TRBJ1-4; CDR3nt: TGTGCCAGCAGCCAAGGGGTCGCGGAAAAACTGTTTTTT; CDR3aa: CASSQGVAEKLFF
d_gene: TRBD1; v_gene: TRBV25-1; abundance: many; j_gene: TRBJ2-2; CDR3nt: TGTGCCAGCAGTGAGGACAGGGACACCGGGGAGCTGTTTTTT; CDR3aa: CASSEDRDTGELFF
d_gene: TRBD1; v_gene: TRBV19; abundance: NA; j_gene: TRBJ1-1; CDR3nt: TGTGCCAGTAGCAAGACAGGGGGCGTGGGCACTGAAGCTTTCTTT; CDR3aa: CASSKTGGVGTEAFF
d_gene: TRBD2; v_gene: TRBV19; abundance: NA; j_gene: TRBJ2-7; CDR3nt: TGTGCCAGTAGTATATCTAGCGGGCGAGTCTACGAGCAGTACTTC; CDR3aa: CASSISSGRVYEQYF